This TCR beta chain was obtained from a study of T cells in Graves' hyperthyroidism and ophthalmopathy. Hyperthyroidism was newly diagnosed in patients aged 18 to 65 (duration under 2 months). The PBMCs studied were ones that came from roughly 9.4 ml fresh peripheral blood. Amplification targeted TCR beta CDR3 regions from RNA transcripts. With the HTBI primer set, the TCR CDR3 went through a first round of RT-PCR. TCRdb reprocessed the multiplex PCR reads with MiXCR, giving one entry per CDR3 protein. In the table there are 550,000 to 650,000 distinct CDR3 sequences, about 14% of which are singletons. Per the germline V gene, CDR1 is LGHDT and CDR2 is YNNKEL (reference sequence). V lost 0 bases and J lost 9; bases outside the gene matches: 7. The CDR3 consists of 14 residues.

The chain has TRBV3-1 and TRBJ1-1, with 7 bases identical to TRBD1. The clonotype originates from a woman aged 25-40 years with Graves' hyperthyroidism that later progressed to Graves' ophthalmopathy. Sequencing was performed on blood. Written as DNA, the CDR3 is TGTGCCAGCAGCCAAGATTCGGGACAGTTAAAAGCTTTCTTT. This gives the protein CASSQDSGQLKAFF.